A selection of T cell receptor beta chains follows, all from one sample in a study of Ad26.COV2.S vaccination and SARS-CoV-2 variants. This table comes from immunoSEQ multiplex PCR, and its TCRdb copy is limited to in-frame clones, with some not included. The sample holds hundreds of thousands of clones, roughly nine tenths seen once. Here the sequenced sample was peripheral blood, taken in a trial of Ad26.COV2.S vaccine versus placebo. The receptor source for this set is a person aged 18 to 59 who received the Ad26.COV2.S COVID-19 vaccine or a placebo. Both conserved end residues are part of each CDR3. A D gene is named only where the DNA matches it firmly. The listing skips clone size in some rows; elsewhere it reads once, few, many or a size class.

.,TRBJ2-2,.,TRBV19,TGTGCCAGTAGTGTCATTACAGCCGCTACCGGGGAGCTGTTTTTT,CASSVITAATGELFF
once,TRBJ2-3,.,TRBV5-1,TGCGCCAGCAGCCAGGTGGGCGGAGATACACAGTATTTT,CASSQVGGDTQYF
.,TRBJ2-3,.,TRBV13,TGTGCCAGCACCTTGAGGCCCTTTGGGGATACGCAGTATTTT,CASTLRPFGDTQYF
.,TRBJ1-1,.,TRBV7-8,TGTGCCAGCAGCTTAGTCTTCACTGAAGCTTTCTTT,CASSLVFTEAFF
.,TRBJ1-6,.,TRBV6-5,TGTGCCAGCAGTTTCGTCGGGACCGGTGAATCACCCCTCCACTTT,CASSFVGTGESPLHF
.,TRBJ1-5,.,TRBV6-4,TGTGCCAGCAGTTCCGCAAGGGGGAGCAATCAGCCCCAGCATTTT,CASSSARGSNQPQHF
once,TRBJ1-3,.,TRBV6-5,TGTGCCAGCAGAGGGTGGGGGAACACCATATATTTT,CASRGWGNTIYF
.,TRBJ1-1,.,TRBV18,TGTGCCAGCTCACGGGGATCCACGGGGAACACTGAAGCTTTCTTT,CASSRGSTGNTEAFF
once,TRBJ2-7,.,TRBV5-4,TGTGCCAGCAGCTTAGACCCGTCCTCCTACGAGCAGTACTTC,CASSLDPSSYEQYF
.,TRBJ2-5,TRBD1,TRBV6-5,TGTGCCAGCAGGCGACAGGGGGCCGTCGAGACCCAGTACTTC,CASRRQGAVETQYF
.,TRBJ1-5,.,TRBV28,TGTGCCAGCAGTGAGGGTGTGGCCTATAGCAATCAGCCCCAGCATTTT,CASSEGVAYSNQPQHF
.,TRBJ2-1,TRBD1,TRBV24-1,TGTGCCACCAGTGATTTGGGATCCGGGACAGGGGACAATGAGCAGTTCTTC,CATSDLGSGTGDNEQFF
.,TRBJ2-1,TRBD2,TRBV6-4,TGTGCCAGCAGTGACACAGCGGGGGGGCCGAATGAGCAGTTCTTC,CASSDTAGGPNEQFF
.,TRBJ2-3,.,TRBV3-1/TRBV3-2,TGTGCCAGCAGCCAACCTGCCCAACCCGGCACAGATACGCAGTATTTT,CASSQPAQPGTDTQYF
.,TRBJ2-6,.,TRBV5-1,TGCGCCAGCAGCCCCTCAGGGGCTGGGGCCAACGTCCTGACTTTC,CASSPSGAGANVLTF
.,TRBJ1-3,.,TRBV2,TGTGCCAGCCTAAGATGGGGTTCGGGAAACACCATATATTTT,CASLRWGSGNTIYF
.,TRBJ1-3,.,TRBV9,TGTGCCAGCAGCGCACAGGCCAGCTCTGGAAACACCATATATTTT,CASSAQASSGNTIYF
.,TRBJ1-3,.,TRBV5-1,TGCGCCAGCAGCCCTTCGCCGAGCTCTGGAAACACCATATATTTT,CASSPSPSSGNTIYF
.,TRBJ2-4,TRBD2,TRBV3-1/TRBV3-2,TGTGCCAGCAGCCTTTCTAGCGGGAGAAACATTCAGTACTTC,CASSLSSGRNIQYF
once,TRBJ2-1,.,TRBV11-3,TGTGCCAGCAGCTTAGCCGCTCTGGGCCCGTTTGATGAGCAGTTCTTC,CASSLAALGPFDEQFF
.,TRBJ1-2,.,TRBV3-1/TRBV3-2,TGTGCCAGCAGCCAACTCCCAGGGGTGGATGGCTACACCTTC,CASSQLPGVDGYTF
.,TRBJ1-3,.,TRBV7-9,TGTGCCAGCAGCTTACTGAGCTCTGGAAACACCATATATTTT,CASSLLSSGNTIYF
.,TRBJ2-3,.,TRBV7-8,TGTGCCAGCGGGTTTGGAGAGTGGGATACGCAGTATTTT,CASGFGEWDTQYF
.,TRBJ1-4,.,TRBV19,TGTGCCAGTAACCCCGAGGCAACTAATGAAAAACTGTTTTTT,CASNPEATNEKLFF
.,TRBJ1-2,.,TRBV29-1,TGCAGCGTTGAAGCGTGGGGTAACTATGGCTACACCTTC,CSVEAWGNYGYTF
.,TRBJ1-5,.,TRBV2,TGTGCCAGCACCGGAGGGAGAGGGAGTAGCAATCAGCCCCAGCATTTT,CASTGGRGSSNQPQHF
.,TRBJ1-2,TRBD1,TRBV27,TGTGCCAGCAGTTCCGACAGGGGGAACTATGGCTACACCTTC,CASSSDRGNYGYTF
.,TRBJ2-1,TRBD2,TRBV6-6,TGTGCCAGCAGTTACCTCGCTAGCGGGAGAAATGAGCAGTTCTTC,CASSYLASGRNEQFF
.,TRBJ2-2,.,TRBV11-2,TGTGCCAGCAGCTTAGTTGTGGCCGGGGAGCTGTTTTTT,CASSLVVAGELFF
.,TRBJ1-2,.,TRBV6-2/TRBV6-3,TGTGCCAGCAGTTACTCAGGGGCCTATGGCTACACCTTC,CASSYSGAYGYTF
once,TRBJ2-3,TRBD2,TRBV7-6,TGTGCCAGCAGCGGGACTAGCGAACATACGCAGTATTTT,CASSGTSEHTQYF
.,TRBJ2-3,TRBD2,TRBV11-3,TGTGCCAGCAGCTTAGTTCTAGCGGGATCTGGAGATACGCAGTATTTT,CASSLVLAGSGDTQYF
.,TRBJ2-1,.,TRBV7-9,TGTGCCAGCAGCCGAGGGGGGACATCGAGCTCCTACAATGAGCAGTTCTTC,CASSRGGTSSSYNEQFF
.,TRBJ2-7,TRBD2,TRBV27,TGTGCCAGCAGACCGGGGGGGTCCCTCTACGAGCAGTACTTC,CASRPGGSLYEQYF
.,TRBJ1-1,TRBD1,TRBV5-6,TGTGCCAGCAGCCCAGGGGGCTACACTGAAGCTTTCTTT,CASSPGGYTEAFF
.,TRBJ2-3,.,TRBV11-3,TGTGCCAGCAGCTTAGATCTGGGAGATACGCAGTATTTT,CASSLDLGDTQYF
.,TRBJ2-5,.,TRBV24-1,TGTGCCACCAGTGATTTGCGGATAGGAGCTGGCGAGACCCAGTACTTC,CATSDLRIGAGETQYF
.,TRBJ1-6,.,TRBV6-6,TGTGCCAGCAGTTACCTACAGGATAATTCACCCCTCCACTTT,CASSYLQDNSPLHF
.,TRBJ2-6,.,TRBV5-1,TGCGCCAGCAAGAGGACCTCTGGGGCCAACGTCCTGACTTTC,CASKRTSGANVLTF
.,TRBJ1-1,TRBD1,TRBV7-3,TGTGCCAGCAGCCCCCAGCCCCCGGGACAGGGAACTGAAGCTTTCTTT,CASSPQPPGQGTEAFF
.,TRBJ2-1,TRBD1,TRBV7-9,TGTGCCAGCCTAGGACAGGGGTCCTACAATGAGCAGTTCTTC,CASLGQGSYNEQFF
.,TRBJ1-6,.,TRBV19,TGTGCCAGTAGTCTAGGACCCTCGGGGGGTAATTCACCCCTCCACTTT,CASSLGPSGGNSPLHF
.,TRBJ1-2,.,TRBV2,TGTGCCAGCAGTGGTCGGGGATTGTATGGCTACACCTTC,CASSGRGLYGYTF
.,TRBJ2-1,.,TRBV20-1,TGCAGTGCCCCATCCTACAATGAGCAGTTCTTC,CSAPSYNEQFF